This TCR beta chain was recovered during a study of blood T cells in healthy people across ages (dated by TCRdb to the mid-2010s). General notes on the study: Template switching captured roughly one uniquely barcoded TCR beta cDNA molecule per two T cells in model experiments. Two additional independent replicas of 1 million unique cDNA reads from the same blood draw were analyzed for two donors (one aged 18 to 29 and one aged 80 or older). The donors were split into four age groups: young (average about 15 years), middle-aged (39), aged (more than 60) and long-lived (roughly 88). Age-related changes in TCR beta repertoire diversity were measured in the study by deep sequencing normalized with unique cDNA molecular identifiers. To avoid experimental bias, donors of different ages were spread randomly across the sequencing lanes. Findings and caveats that apply to the study as a whole: The long-lived group showed more naive CD4+ T cells, fewer expanded clones and increased TCR diversity than the aged group, suggesting age selection. Bulk unsorted PBMC profiling prevented conclusive comparison of naive and antigen-experienced compartments. As age increased, observed TCR beta diversity per million T cells dropped in a roughly linear way, and a significant reduction was already evident by age 40. A strong correlation was found between observed TCR beta diversity and the percentage of naive T cells measured by flow cytometry. Total diversity estimates from one million sequenced T cells were considered lower bounds and underestimates. Because donor CMV infection status was unknown, age-related changes in expanded clonotypes were potentially confounded.

Library preparation was by 5' RACE. Data came from an Illumina HiSeq 2500. A second PCR of roughly 6 to 11 cycles was run with a J-beta primer mix and a sample-barcoded 5' primer. A unique molecular identifier was introduced onto each TCR beta cDNA molecule by a template-switch 5' adaptor carrying 12 random nucleotides. Each sample yielded at least 2.5 million CDR3-containing paired-end reads. First-strand cDNA was synthesized from all RNA with the Mint cDNA synthesis kit, primed by a TRBC-specific oligonucleotide. Following uracil-DNA glycosylase treatment, a first 18-cycle PCR with universal primers M1SS and BC2_uni_R was performed on all cDNA. Processing in the source paper ran as follows. Each sample was normalized by randomly selecting 1 million high-quality reads, each carrying a distinct molecular identifier. Reads sharing molecular identifiers were discarded rather than binned into consensus sequences. MiTCR, with a Q25 quality threshold and the strictest error-elimination algorithm, was used for CDR3 identification, clonotype clustering and error correction. A nonparametric unseen species model with Euler transformation was used to estimate a lower bound on total TCR beta diversity. TCRdb reworked the public reads: Q25 trimming with fastp, MiXCR clone assembly, productive beta chains retained. Entries are consolidated by CDR3 protein sequence, retaining the most common genes and DNA. The authors' filters were not applied to this entry. The sample profile shows 600,000 or so distinct CDR3 sequences; about 30% of them were found once. 15% to 18% of the sample goes to the ten largest clones.

Systemically healthy Caucasian individuals from Russia, 35 to 50 in total and aged about 6 to 90 years, were included as donors. Each donor gave 9 to 10 milliliters of peripheral blood, collected into EDTA-treated Vacutainer tubes. PBMCs were isolated by Ficoll-Paque density-gradient centrifugation, with at least 6.5 million obtained per sample. Total RNA was extracted from PBMCs with Trizol reagent, with at least 6 micrograms obtained per sample. For every donor, flow cytometry on a PBMC aliquot measured the percentage of naive CD45RAhigh/CD27high T cells. The germline V end is reduced by 5 bases and the J end by 7 bases; junction bases left unmatched: 12. The CDR3 holds 14 amino acids from the cysteine to the phenylalanine. CDR3 DNA is the only sequence kept; it has 42 bases, read in frame from the first base. Based on the germline V gene (reference sequence), the CDR1 and CDR2 sequences are DFQATT and SNEGSKA.

Worth noting for this clonotype: The target of this receptor is not known. No qualities accompany the bases; no much larger clone lies one base away.

The sample taken for sequencing was blood. The origin of this receptor is an elderly woman in good health. The V and J segments used are TRBV20-1 and TRBJ2-5; TRBD2 fits 8 bases in the junction. CDR3 protein: CSAPPAGGRGTQYF. The sequenced DNA is TGCAGTGCTCCCCCGGCGGGGGGTCGGGGGACCCAGTACTTC.